The 29 T cell receptor beta chains reported below all come from one sample, sequenced in a study of blood T cell repertoires in COVID-19. Some clones are missing from TCRdb's copy, which holds only in-frame ones; the method was immunoSEQ multiplex PCR. The data show approximately 110,000 clones, 85% seen once. Sequencing used peripheral blood. The receptors were sampled from a human donor in a cohort sampled during active COVID-19.

This chain uses TRBV2 with TRBJ1-3; tentative D call: TRBD1 (5 bases). The CDR3 consists of 14 residues. Per the germline V gene, CDR1 is SNHLY and CDR2 is FYNNEI. The ends were cut back, 4 bases at V and 8 bases at J, with 15 bases in the middle. This CDR3 is CASSAIRGGDTIYF. Written as DNA, the CDR3 is TGTGCCAGCAGTGCGATCCGGGGAGGGGACACCATATATTTT.

This rearrangement joins TRBV6-1 to TRBJ2-1; 8 positions match TRBD2. The CDR3 runs 16 residues. Germline CDR1 MNHNS, CDR2 SASEGT. V lost 3 bases, J lost 6 bases, and 10 bases stayed unmatched. CDR3 nucleotide sequence: TGTGCCAGCAGTGACAACGGGGGGGCCAGGGGCAATGAGCAGTTCTTC. The encoded protein is CASSDNGGARGNEQFF.

The chain couples TRBV7-2 to TRBJ2-5, with 11 positions matching TRBD2. The CDR3 is made up of 15 amino acids. V dropped 4 bases and J dropped 4; count of bases not matched to a gene: 5. Germline loops: CDR1 SGHTA, CDR2 FQGNSA. CDR3 loop: CASSSVAGGLETQYF. The CDR3 DNA reads as TGTGCCAGCAGCTCTGTAGCGGGGGGGTTAGAGACCCAGTACTTC.

The chain uses TRBV5-1 and TRBJ2-1; 13 nucleotides agree with TRBD2. Per germline, CDR1 SGHRS and CDR2 YFSETQ. CDR3 length equals 16 residues. V shed 4 bases and J 7 bases; nucleotides not matched to a gene: 8. The CDR3 protein is CASSADELAGGNEQFF. The CDR3 DNA reads as TGCGCCAGCAGCGCGGACGAACTAGCGGGAGGGAATGAGCAGTTCTTC.

J is TRBJ1-1 and V is TRBV30; D unresolved. This CDR3 is 12 amino acids long. Trimming removed 2 bases from V and 1 base from J, with 5 bases in between. Looked up from germline, CDR1 is GTSNPN and CDR2 is SVGIG (reference sequence). In nucleotides, the CDR3 is TGTGCCTGGAGTTCGAGGAACACTGAAGCTTTCTTT. It yields the protein CAWSSRNTEAFF.

The chain couples TRBV5-4 to TRBJ2-5, with a tentative D call TRBD2 (5 bases). The CDR3 length is 14 residues. Germline V CDR1 and CDR2: SGHNT, YYREEE (reference sequence). The V and J ends lost 1 base and 5 bases respectively, with 12 bases between them. CDR3 coding DNA: TGTGCCAGCAGCTTGTACGCCGTAGCGGAGACCCAGTACTTC. Its protein product is CASSLYAVAETQYF.

This chain uses TRBV2 with TRBJ2-7; TRBD2 is a possible D gene (5 bases). This CDR3 has 12 residues. Looked up from germline, CDR1 is SNHLY and CDR2 is FYNNEI. Between the trimmed V and J ends, which lost 3 bases and 5 bases, there was a span of 8 bases. Written as DNA, the CDR3 is TGTGCCAGCAGTGAGTTGACTAACGAGCAGTACTTC. Translation gives CASSELTNEQYF. The full variable domain, rest sourced from reference TRBV2 and TRBJ2-7, is EPEVTQTPSHQVTQMGQEVILRCVPISNHLYFYWYRQILGQKVEFLVSFYNNEISEKSEIFDDQFSVERPDGSNFTLKIRSTKLEDSAMYFCASSELTNEQYFGPGTRLTVT.

This chain connects TRBV6-5 to TRBJ2-7, with 10 nucleotides matching TRBD2. The CDR3 sequence is 13 residues long. The V and J ends lost 7 bases and 4 bases, in that order; junction bases with no gene match: 4. Germline V CDR1 and CDR2: MNHEY, SVGAGI. CDR3 sequence: CASKVAGGYEQYF. The CDR3 region has the DNA TGTGCCAGCAAAGTAGCGGGAGGATACGAGCAGTACTTC.

The CDR3 reads CSVRTSGTSTDTQYF. The CDR3 nucleotides read TGCAGCGTCAGGACTAGCGGAACTAGCACAGATACGCAGTATTTT. V and J are TRBV29-1 and TRBJ2-3; TRBD2 agrees at 10 bases. CDR1 SQVTM and CDR2 ANQGSEA come from the germline V gene. This CDR3 region has 15 residues. V was pared by 6 bases and J by 0 bases, with 6 bases of the junction left unmatched.

V is TRBV6-5 and J is TRBJ2-7, with D possibly matching TRBD2 (5 bases). The CDR3 loop spans 13 amino acids. V was cut by 8 bases and J by 1 base, with 12 bases left in between. The germline gives CDR1 MNHEY, CDR2 SVGAGI. The CDR3: CASGGWASYEQYF. CDR3 coding DNA: TGTGCCAGCGGAGGATGGGCGTCCTACGAGCAGTACTTC.

As for this clone: Other DNA sequences from this sample encode an identical CDR3 as well. The V gene is TRBV5-4, the J gene TRBJ1-4; 7 bases align to TRBD1. Germline loops: CDR1 SGHNT, CDR2 YYREEE (reference sequence). Germline trimming cut 0 bases from V and 8 bases from J; bases unmatched to any gene: 4. CDR3 size: 14 residues. CDR3 region: CASSLEGAGEKLFF. The DNA for the CDR3 is TGTGCCAGCAGCTTGGAGGGGGCTGGGGAAAAACTGTTTTTT.

As concerns this clone: The identical CDR3 is also encoded by other nucleotide sequences in the sample. The DNA for the CDR3 is TGTGCCAGCAGTTTGGGACAGAACTATGGCTACACCTTC. Amino acid sequence: CASSLGQNYGYTF. This chain links TRBV12-3 or TRBV12-4 with TRBJ1-2, with TRBD1 identical over 7 bases. V lost 3 bases to trimming and J lost 2 bases; unmatched junction nucleotides: 0. CDR3 length: 13 residues.

This chain uses TRBV18 with TRBJ2-5, with a weak D call TRBD2 (5 bases). The V end was cut by 6 bases, the J end by 5 bases, with 16 bases between. CDR3 length: 14 amino acids. The germline V gene encodes CDR1 KGHSH and CDR2 LQKENI. CDR3 DNA sequence: TGTGCCAGCTCTTCCAGGAGAGGGATGGAGACCCAGTACTTC. Protein sequence: CASSSRRGMETQYF. The full variable domain, completed using reference TRBV18 and TRBJ2-5, is NAGVMQNPRHLVRRRGQEARLRCSPMKGHSHVYWYRQLPEEGLKFMVYLQKENIIDESGMPKERFSAEFPKEGPSILRIQQVVRGDSAAYFCASSSRRGMETQYFGPGTRLLVL.

The V and J genes are TRBV24-1 and TRBJ2-1; possibly TRBD2 for D (7 bases). The ends were cut back, 2 bases at V and 9 bases at J, with 10 bases in the middle. The CDR3 contains 13 residues. Germline CDR1 is KGHDR and CDR2 is SFDVKD. The CDR3 sequence: CATSDWGGLEQFF. CDR3 DNA sequence: TGTGCCACCAGTGATTGGGGGGGGCTTGAGCAGTTCTTC.

CDR3 sequence reads: CASSLESGGRDSPLHF. The CDR3 DNA reads as TGTGCCAGCAGCTTAGAATCGGGCGGGAGGGATTCACCCCTCCACTTT. The chain employs TRBV7-8 and TRBJ1-6; no firm D call. The germline CDR1 and CDR2 sequences are SGHVS and FQNEAQ. The CDR3 runs to 16 residues. Trimming cost V 1 base and J 8 bases, with 15 bases left between them.

The chain joins TRBV28 to TRBJ2-7; maybe TRBD2 (7 bases). This CDR3 contains 15 residues. Germline lookup yields CDR1 MDHEN and CDR2 SYDVKM. Trimming took off 8 bases at V and 3 bases at J, with 20 bases between the two ends. CDR3 loop: CASGSVGGGDYEQYF. CDR3 DNA: TGTGCCAGCGGGTCGGTTGGCGGGGGCGACTACGAGCAGTACTTC.

This clone was detected once. The V gene is TRBV5-8, the J gene TRBJ1-5; TRBD1 agrees at 7 bases. The V and J ends lost 4 bases and 6 bases, in that order; junction bases with no gene match: 13. This CDR3 contains 16 residues. The germline V gene has CDR1 SGHTS and CDR2 YDEGEE. The CDR3: CASSQGGHGDTQPQHF. CDR3 DNA: TGTGCCAGCAGCCAGGGGGGCCACGGGGACACTCAGCCCCAGCATTTT.

The chain couples TRBV10-3 to TRBJ2-7; 12 positions agree with TRBD2. CDR1 ENHRY and CDR2 SYGVKD come from the germline V gene. The CDR3 runs to 15 residues. V dropped 8 bases and J dropped 1; count of bases not matched to a gene: 6. CDR3 amino acids: CAIGGTSGPSYEQYF. DNA of the CDR3: TGTGCCATCGGGGGGACTAGCGGGCCGTCCTACGAGCAGTACTTC.

V usage is TRBV7-9 and J usage is TRBJ1-4, with D unresolved. The CDR3 extends over 14 amino acids. Trimming cost V 3 bases and J 2 bases, with 7 bases left between them. Germline V CDR1 and CDR2: SEHNR, FQNEAQ (reference sequence). The CDR3 region has the DNA TGTGCCAGCAGCTTGGGCACTACTAATGAAAAACTGTTTTTT. Residues: CASSLGTTNEKLFF.

The chain has TRBV4-3 and TRBJ1-1; 8 bases match TRBD1. J gave up 6 bases and V 3 bases, and 6 bases lay outside the gene matches. CDR1 LGHNA and CDR2 YSLEER come from the germline V gene. This CDR3 comprises 14 residues. CDR3 in DNA: TGCGCCAGCAGCCAGCTTGGACAGGGCGCTGAAGCTTTCTTT. Its protein product is CASSQLGQGAEAFF.

This clone was detected once. The rearrangement uses TRBV5-1 and TRBJ2-3; 7 bases fit TRBD2. Germline lookup yields CDR1 SGHRS and CDR2 YFSETQ. The CDR3 contains 16 residues. With V trimmed by 0 bases and J by 1 base, 5 bases remained unmatched. CDR3 region: CASSLEGAGGTDTQYF. The CDR3 DNA follows: TGCGCCAGCAGCTTGGAAGGTGCGGGGGGCACAGATACGCAGTATTTT.

The gene calls are TRBV4-3 and TRBJ2-1, with 7 bases lining up with TRBD2. CDR3 length equals 17 residues. Germline CDR1 LGHNA, CDR2 YSLEER. Losses at the gene ends were 3 bases for V and 0 bases for J; bases not matched to a gene: 8. The CDR3 nucleotides are TGCGCCAGCAGCCAGATAGCGGGTCCGAGCTCCTACAATGAGCAGTTCTTC. It encodes CASSQIAGPSSYNEQFF.

The chain couples TRBV28 to TRBJ2-1; 9 nucleotides match TRBD2. Germline CDR1 reads MDHEN; CDR2 reads SYDVKM. J lost 9 bases, V lost 8 bases, and 17 bases had no gene match. The CDR3 is made up of 16 amino acids. CDR3 sequence reads: CASSLNGGRGSSEQFF. The CDR3 DNA follows: TGTGCCAGCTCGCTCAATGGCGGGAGGGGGTCTAGTGAGCAGTTCTTC.

V usage is TRBV5-1 and J usage is TRBJ2-3; 7 bases are shared with TRBD1. V was pared by 3 bases and J by 2 bases, with 3 bases of the junction left unmatched. The CDR3 loop spans 14 amino acids. CDR1 and CDR2 (germline): SGHRS, YFSETQ. CDR3 DNA: TGCGCCAGCAGCTCGGGACAGAACACAGATACGCAGTATTTT. Residues: CASSSGQNTDTQYF.

CDR3: CASRQGTVRNQPQHF. The CDR3 coding sequence is TGTGCCAGCAGACAGGGAACGGTTAGGAATCAGCCCCAGCATTTT. J is TRBJ1-5 and V is TRBV6-5; D is perhaps TRBD1 (6 bases). The germline gives CDR1 MNHEY, CDR2 SVGAGI. Trimming removed 6 bases at V and 4 bases at J, with 16 bases between. The CDR3 consists of 15 residues.

The V gene is TRBV9, the J gene TRBJ2-4, with D perhaps matching TRBD1 (5 bases). This CDR3 region has 16 residues. Germline CDR1 is SGDLS and CDR2 is YYNGEE. The V and J ends lost 1 base and 0 bases respectively, with 11 bases between them. The CDR3: CASSVSGQGAKNIQYF. Here the CDR3 DNA reads TGTGCCAGCAGCGTATCTGGGCAGGGAGCCAAAAACATTCAGTACTTC.

This clone was recorded only once. J is TRBJ2-7 and V is TRBV5-5; TRBD1 aligns across 7 bases. The CDR3 runs to 18 residues. CDR1 is SGHKS, CDR2 YYEKEE, per germline (reference sequence). J gave up 3 bases and V 0 bases, and 15 bases lay outside the gene matches. CDR3 DNA sequence: TGTGCCAGCAGCTTGGAGACAGGGTCCAATACGAGAATCTACGAGCAGTACTTC. The encoded protein is CASSLETGSNTRIYEQYF. Based on the CDR3 plus reference TRBV5-5 and TRBJ2-7, the full variable domain is DAGVTQSPTHLIKTRGQQVTLRCSPISGHKSVSWYQQVLGQGPQFIFQYYEKEERGRGNFPDRFSARQFPNYSSELNVNALLLGDSALYLCASSLETGSNTRIYEQYFGPGTRLTVT.

The V gene is TRBV10-3, the J gene TRBJ2-7; D is possibly TRBD1 (6 bases). The CDR3 covers 13 residues. Germline CDR1 ENHRY, CDR2 SYGVKD. V lost 4 bases and J 3 bases, leaving 10 bases between the germline ends. The CDR3, as DNA: TGTGCCATCAGTGGCCAACAGGGCTACGAGCAGTACTTC. It translates to CAISGQQGYEQYF.

This rearrangement joins TRBV28 to TRBJ2-3; a possible D gene is TRBD2 (6 bases). V was trimmed by 10 bases and J by 0 bases, leaving 14 bases between them. Germline CDR1 and CDR2: MDHEN and SYDVKM. CDR3 size: 14 residues. The CDR3 loop is CATSGAESTDTQYF. CDR3 sequence (DNA): TGTGCCACCTCGGGAGCGGAGAGCACAGATACGCAGTATTTT. Combining the CDR3 with reference TRBV28 and TRBJ2-3 gives the whole variable domain DVKVTQSSRYLVKRTGEKVFLECVQDMDHENMFWYRQDPGLGLRLIYFSYDVKMKEKGDIPEGYSVSREKKERFSLILESASTNQTSMYLCATSGAESTDTQYFGPGTRLTVL.